The 29 T cell receptor beta chains reported below all come from one sample, sequenced in a study of a mutant IDH1 vaccine in newly diagnosed glioma. This sample's time point: week 35, safety follow-up. Mutant IDH1 20-mer peptide, at 300 ug, made up each vaccine dose, with topical imiquimod. These receptors are not linked to any known antigen. The repertoire was sequenced with immunoSEQ multiplex PCR; TCRdb's copy has only in-frame clones and lacks some. The top ten clones hold roughly 5.2% of a sample with roughly 60,000 clones, about four fifths of them seen once. The material sequenced was PBMCs, taken from a glioma patient whose treatment included an IDH1 peptide vaccine. Receptor source: a man between 40 and 49 years old with glioma.

This chain links TRBV4-1 with TRBJ2-5; 9 bases map to TRBD2. The germline V gene has CDR1 MGHRA and CDR2 YSYEKL. The CDR3 length is 15 residues. Trimming at V came to 5 bases and at J to 5 bases, leaving 9 bases not matched to a gene. In DNA, the CDR3 is TGCGCCAGCAGCAGTCGGACTAGCGCTATGGAGACCCAGTACTTC. It is translated as CASSSRTSAMETQYF.

This rearrangement joins TRBV11-2 to TRBJ2-5; no definite D call. The CDR3 spans 14 residues. CDR1 and CDR2 (germline): SGHAT, FQNNGV. V lost 1 base and J lost 5, with 11 bases in between. CDR3 loop: CASSLVGPGETQYF. CDR3 DNA sequence: TGTGCCAGCAGCTTAGTCGGACCTGGGGAGACCCAGTACTTC.

This clone was found a few times. The V and J genes are TRBV19 and TRBJ1-1, with a weak D call TRBD1 (5 bases). This CDR3 has 15 residues. CDR1 is LNHDA and CDR2 is SQIVND in the germline V gene (reference sequence). Trimming removed 5 bases at V and 0 bases at J, with 13 bases between. Written as DNA, the CDR3 is TGTGCCAGTAGTGACAGTCCAACCATGAACACTGAAGCTTTCTTT. This translates into CASSDSPTMNTEAFF. Full variable domain (remainder filled in from reference TRBV19 and TRBJ1-1): DGGITQSPKYLFRKEGQNVTLSCEQNLNHDAMYWYRQDPGQGLRLIYYSQIVNDFQKGDIAEGYSVSREKKESFPLTVTSAQKNPTAFYLCASSDSPTMNTEAFFGQGTRLTVV.

This chain uses TRBV5-4 with TRBJ2-1; 16 bases are a match to TRBD2. The germline gives CDR1 SGHNT, CDR2 YYREEE (reference sequence). Unmatched junction bases numbered 7, after V lost 3 bases and J lost 10 bases. The CDR3 is 16 amino acids. The DNA of the CDR3 is TGTGCCAGCAGCTCGGGACTAGCGGGAGGGGTGAAAGAGCAGTTCTTC. It encodes CASSSGLAGGVKEQFF.

This chain uses TRBV7-8 with TRBJ2-2, with TRBD2 matching over 15 bases. Losses at the gene ends were 1 base for V and 5 bases for J; bases not matched to a gene: 14. This CDR3 contains 21 residues. The germline V gene encodes CDR1 SGHVS and CDR2 FQNEAQ. The CDR3 spells CASSLGSLGLAGGHMTGELFF. Written as DNA, the CDR3 is TGTGCCAGCAGCTTAGGGTCGTTGGGACTAGCGGGGGGACATATGACCGGGGAGCTGTTTTTT.

This chain connects TRBV7-8 to TRBJ2-5; possibly TRBD2 for D (5 bases). V gave up 0 bases and J gave up 5 bases, with 13 bases separating them. The CDR3 runs to 15 residues. The V gene's germline CDR1 is SGHVS and CDR2 FQNEAQ. The CDR3 loop reads CASSLARRMGETQYF. The DNA of the CDR3 is TGTGCCAGCAGCTTAGCGAGGAGGATGGGGGAGACCCAGTACTTC.

The sample holds a few counts of this clone. This chain joins TRBV27 and TRBJ1-1; perhaps TRBD1 as D (6 bases). The CDR3 runs 13 residues. V was cut by 5 bases and J by 4 bases, with 11 bases left in between. The V gene's germline CDR1 is MNHEY and CDR2 SMNVEV (reference sequence). This CDR3 is CASSQWTATEAFF. CDR3 bases: TGTGCCAGCAGTCAATGGACAGCCACTGAAGCTTTCTTT.

V and J are TRBV5-6 and TRBJ2-1; 7 bases match TRBD1. V shed 6 bases and J 0 bases; nucleotides not matched to a gene: 9. CDR1 SGHDT and CDR2 YYEEEE come from the germline V gene. The CDR3 loop spans 16 amino acids. The CDR3 spells CASTSYRGISYNEQFF. Here the CDR3 DNA reads TGTGCCAGCACATCCTACAGGGGAATCTCCTACAATGAGCAGTTCTTC.

This chain joins TRBV5-1 and TRBJ1-2; TRBD1 might be the D (6 bases). Germline V lookup: CDR1 SGHRS, CDR2 YFSETQ. This CDR3 contains 16 residues. The germline V and J ends were trimmed by 2 bases and 8 bases, with 22 bases remaining between them. The CDR3 sequence is CASSFGGLGPSDGYTF. The CDR3 DNA follows: TGCGCCAGCAGCTTCGGGGGGCTCGGCCCTAGTGACGGCTACACCTTC. Using reference TRBV5-1 and TRBJ1-2 for the parts outside the CDR3, the full variable domain is KAGVTQTPRYLIKTRGQQVTLSCSPISGHRSVSWYQQTPGQGLQFLFEYFSETQRNKGNFPGRFSGRQFSNSRSEMNVSTLELGDSALYLCASSFGGLGPSDGYTFGSGTRLTVV.

This sequence joins TRBV19 and TRBJ2-1; 9 positions agree with TRBD2. From germline, CDR1 is LNHDA and CDR2 SQIVND (reference sequence). V lost 6 bases and J lost 5; bases outside the gene matches: 17. The CDR3 sequence is 18 residues long. CDR3 amino acids: CASSLLLAGQGLDNEQFF. For the CDR3, the DNA is TGTGCCAGTAGCCTCCTCCTAGCGGGACAAGGCCTTGACAATGAGCAGTTCTTC.

The sample holds a few counts of this clone. This chain joins TRBV6-5 and TRBJ2-3, with 9 bases matching TRBD2. The CDR3 is 15 residues long. V gave up 2 bases and J gave up 6 bases; unmatched junction bases: 6. The germline V gene has CDR1 MNHEY and CDR2 SVGAGI. CDR3 residues: CASSYATSGPDTQYF. CDR3 nucleotides: TGTGCCAGCAGTTACGCGACTAGCGGTCCGGATACGCAGTATTTT.

This chain connects TRBV15 to TRBJ1-1; no reliable D call. The germline CDR1 and CDR2 sequences are LNHNV and YYDKDF (reference sequence). The CDR3 is 13 residues long. V lost 8 bases, J lost 4 bases, and 14 bases lay in between. The CDR3 DNA sequence: TGTGCCACCGGGAGGAGCCAGACCACTGAAGCTTTCTTT. Protein product: CATGRSQTTEAFF.

V gene TRBV6-6 combines with J gene TRBJ2-3; 7 nucleotides line up with TRBD2. This CDR3 spans 11 amino acids. Germline CDR1 and CDR2: MNHNY and SVGAGI (reference sequence). V trimming: 8 bases; J trimming: 7 bases; junction bases outside the gene matches: 3. This CDR3 is CASGTKYTQYF. The DNA for the CDR3 is TGTGCCAGCGGGACTAAATATACGCAGTATTTT.

On this clone: Germline and junction disagree at one end, which may indicate a read error. The gene calls are TRBV5-3 and TRBJ2-4; no clear D. TRBV5-3 is an open reading frame, and its role is uncertain. The CDR3 is 10 residues long. The CDR3 region has the DNA TGTGCCAACATTGAGACACGGCAAAACTTC. Its protein product is CANIETRQNF.

This clone was seen more than once but under ten times. DNA for the CDR3: TGTGCCAGCGAGTTCGGGACCGGCGGGACTGAAGCTTTCTTT. It codes for CASEFGTGGTEAFF. V is TRBV6-1 and J is TRBJ1-1; perhaps TRBD1 as D (5 bases). The length of the CDR3 is 14 residues. Trimming took 8 bases from V and 5 from J, leaving 18 bases between them. CDR1 is MNHNS, CDR2 SASEGT, per germline.

The gene calls are TRBV7-6 and TRBJ2-2; 9 nucleotides align to TRBD1. This CDR3 comprises 15 residues. The V and J ends lost 6 bases and 4 bases, in that order; junction bases with no gene match: 6. Per the germline V gene, CDR1 is SGHVS and CDR2 is FNYEAQ. The CDR3 DNA follows: TGTGCCAGCAGGTTGGGACAGGGAAGCACCGGGGAGCTGTTTTTT. Translation gives CASRLGQGSTGELFF. Based on the CDR3 plus reference TRBV7-6 and TRBJ2-2, the full variable domain is GAGVSQSPRYKVTKRGQDVALRCDPISGHVSLYWYRQALGQGPEFLTYFNYEAQQDKSGLPNDRFSAERPEGSISTLTIQRTEQRDSAMYRCASRLGQGSTGELFFGEGSRLTVL.

This chain uses TRBV11-2 with TRBJ2-5; D might be TRBD1 (6 bases). This CDR3 is 15 amino acids long. In germline, CDR1 is SGHAT, CDR2 FQNNGV. V was shortened by 0 bases and J by 5 bases, with 13 bases between the two germline ends. The DNA for the CDR3 is TGTGCCAGCAGCTTAGATACCCACAGGGCCGAGACCCAGTACTTC. Residues: CASSLDTHRAETQYF.

The chain combines TRBV14 with TRBJ1-2; no reliable D call. Germline V gene data show CDR1 as SGHDN and CDR2 as FVKESK. The CDR3 is made up of 14 amino acids. V lost 1 base and J 1 base, leaving 7 bases between the germline ends. As DNA, the CDR3 is TGTGCCAGCAGCCAAGTGCAGGTTAACTATGGCTACACCTTC. This codes for CASSQVQVNYGYTF.

V usage is TRBV11-2 and J usage is TRBJ1-1; no clear D. Germline V gene sequence: CDR1 SGHAT, CDR2 FQNNGV. Trimming stripped 3 bases from V and 10 bases from J, with 12 bases between. CDR3 length: 12 amino acids. The chain's CDR3 is CASSFPLDGAFF. As DNA, the CDR3 is TGTGCCAGCAGCTTTCCCTTGGATGGAGCTTTCTTT.

The rearrangement uses TRBV10-3 and TRBJ1-4; D gene unclear. The CDR3 is 19 amino acids. Germline V lookup: CDR1 ENHRY, CDR2 SYGVKD. The V end was cut by 1 base, the J end by 3 bases, with 21 bases between. CDR3 in amino acids: CAISEFAPSQPPSNEKLFF. The CDR3 DNA follows: TGTGCCATCAGTGAGTTTGCCCCAAGTCAACCCCCATCTAATGAAAAACTGTTTTTT.

This chain links TRBV27 with TRBJ2-3; 10 bases line up with TRBD2. Per the germline V gene, CDR1 is MNHEY and CDR2 is SMNVEV (reference sequence). The V gene end was trimmed by 6 bases and the J gene end by 5 bases; junction bases not matched to a gene: 5. The CDR3 loop spans 14 amino acids. For the CDR3, the DNA is TGTGCCAGCAGCCCCGGACTAGCGGTAGATACGCAGTATTTT. This translates into CASSPGLAVDTQYF.

The chain has TRBV7-6 and TRBJ2-7, with D possibly TRBD1 on 6 matching bases. Germline V gives CDR1 SGHVS, CDR2 FNYEAQ. The CDR3 runs to 15 residues. V lost 5 bases, J lost 3 bases, and 17 bases lay in between. The CDR3 sequence: CASSLGRGPNYEQYF. The CDR3 DNA is TGTGCCAGCAGCCTCGGCAGGGGCCCTAACTACGAGCAGTACTTC.

The chain has TRBV6-1 and TRBJ1-1; TRBD1 agrees at 9 bases. Looked up from germline, CDR1 is MNHNS and CDR2 is SASEGT. The V gene end was trimmed by 6 bases and the J gene end by 6 bases; junction bases not matched to a gene: 11. This CDR3 has 15 residues. CDR3 DNA: TGTGCCAGCAGGGACTATTCGGACAGGGGCTCTGAAGCTTTCTTT. It translates to CASRDYSDRGSEAFF.

The chain uses TRBV7-2 and TRBJ2-5; perhaps TRBD1 as D (5 bases). Trimming took 5 bases from V and 5 from J, leaving 12 bases between them. Germline CDR1 and CDR2: SGHTA and FQGNSA. The CDR3 covers 13 residues. CDR3 nucleotides: TGTGCCAGCAGCCCTCGACAGCTTGAGACCCAGTACTTC. Translating gives CASSPRQLETQYF. Drawing the rest from reference TRBV7-2 and TRBJ2-5, the complete variable domain is GAGVSQSPSNKVTEKGKDVELRCDPISGHTALYWYRQSLGQGLEFLIYFQGNSAPDKSGLPSDRFSAERTGGSVSTLTIQRTQQEDSAVYLCASSPRQLETQYFGPGTRLLVL.

This chain uses TRBV6-1 with TRBJ2-1, with 12 positions matching TRBD2. V trimming: 4 bases; J trimming: 6 bases; junction bases outside the gene matches: 4. Germline assignment: CDR1 MNHNS and CDR2 SASEGT. CDR3 length: 15 amino acids. This CDR3 reads CASSGLAGAINEQFF. In DNA, the CDR3 is TGTGCCAGCAGTGGACTAGCGGGGGCCATCAATGAGCAGTTCTTC.

The rearrangement links TRBV7-6 to TRBJ2-7, with 7 bases fitting TRBD2. The germline gives CDR1 SGHVS, CDR2 FNYEAQ. V was pared by 5 bases and J by 3 bases, with 7 bases of the junction left unmatched. The CDR3 runs to 14 residues. Written as DNA, the CDR3 is TGTGCCAGCAGCCCCAGCGGGGTACTCTACGAGCAGTACTTC. Amino acid sequence: CASSPSGVLYEQYF.

This chain connects TRBV6-1 to TRBJ1-1; 7 bases line up with TRBD1. The V segment lost 8 bases and the J segment 3 bases; nucleotides outside the gene matches: 6. Germline loops: CDR1 MNHNS, CDR2 SASEGT. CDR3 length: 13 amino acids. CDR3 sequence reads: CASGGQIDTEAFF. The CDR3 DNA reads TGTGCCAGCGGGGGACAGATTGACACTGAAGCTTTCTTT.

The chain joins TRBV21-1 to TRBJ1-2; the DNA was not compared with TRBD1, the D call given in the table. TRBV21-1 is annotated as a pseudogene. This CDR3 is built from 17 residues. The DNA for the CDR3 is TGTGCCAGCATTTTCTTTTCCAGGACAGGGAGAAACTATGGCTACACCTTC. It is translated as CASIFFSRTGRNYGYTF.

V gene TRBV6-6 combines with J gene TRBJ2-2; weak D call: TRBD2 (7 bases). The V end lost 3 bases, the J end lost 4 bases, and 15 bases lay between the germline ends. Germline V CDR1 and CDR2: MNHNY, SVGAGI (reference sequence). The length of the CDR3 is 16 residues. The CDR3 reads CASSYSGGAVTGELFF. The DNA of the CDR3 is TGTGCCAGCAGTTATTCGGGGGGCGCTGTCACCGGGGAGCTGTTTTTT.